These 3 T cell receptor beta chains originate from one sample sequenced in a study of metastatic and nonmetastatic thyroid tumors. Among the patients, none had received any treatment before thyroid surgery. MiXCR reprocessed the PCR reads for TCRdb. The sample carries some 93,000 clones, approximately 12% recorded once. The material sequenced was blood. The receptors here all came from a female donor with papillary thyroid cancer or a benign thyroid nodule (not recorded which). Some clones in this sample may be carry-over from other donors' samples.

This clone showed up many times. The chain joins TRBV28 to TRBJ2-6; no reliable D call. V was cut by 6 bases and J by 0 bases, with 12 bases left in between. CDR1 is MDHEN, CDR2 SYDVKM, per germline. This CDR3 is built from 16 residues. The CDR3 region is CASSPSAISGANVLTF. The CDR3 region has the DNA TGTGCCAGCAGCCCCTCCGCGATCTCTGGGGCCAACGTCCTGACTTTC.

This clone was detected only a few times. Just one base apart from a much larger clone, this may be a read error. The gene calls are TRBV29-1 and TRBJ2-7; D is undetermined. Germline V gene lookup returns CDR1 SQVTM and CDR2 ANQGSEA. This CDR3 has 13 residues. Trimming shortened V by 3 bases and J by 1 base, and 10 bases separated the two germline ends. CDR3 amino acids: CSVESYWSYEQYF. The CDR3 bases are TGCAGCGTTGAGTCCTACTGGTCCTACGAGCAGTACTTC.

This clone has a count of ten or more. The chain combines TRBV27 with TRBJ2-2, with 12 bases identical to TRBD2. Looked up from germline, CDR1 is MNHEY and CDR2 is SMNVEV (reference sequence). Unmatched junction bases numbered 11, after V lost 3 bases and J lost 6 bases. This CDR3 contains 18 residues. This CDR3 reads CASSFVRLAGVYPGELFF. CDR3 coding DNA: TGTGCCAGCAGTTTCGTCAGACTAGCGGGAGTATACCCCGGGGAGCTGTTTTTT.